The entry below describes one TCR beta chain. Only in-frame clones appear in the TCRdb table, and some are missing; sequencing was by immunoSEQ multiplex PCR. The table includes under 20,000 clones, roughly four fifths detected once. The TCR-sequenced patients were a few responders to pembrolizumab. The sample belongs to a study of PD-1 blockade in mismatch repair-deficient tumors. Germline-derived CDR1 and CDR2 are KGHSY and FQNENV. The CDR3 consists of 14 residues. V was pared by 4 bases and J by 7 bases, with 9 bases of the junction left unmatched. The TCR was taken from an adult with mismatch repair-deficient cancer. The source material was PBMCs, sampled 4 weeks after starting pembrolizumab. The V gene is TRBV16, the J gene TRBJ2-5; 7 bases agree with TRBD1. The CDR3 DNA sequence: TGTGCCAGCAGCCGTGGGACAGCCCCGGGGACCCAGTACTTC. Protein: CASSRGTAPGTQYF.